These T cell receptor beta chains were read from a single sample in a study of T-cell memory formation after mild COVID-19. One entry per CDR3 protein results from TCRdb running MiXCR on the 5' RACE reads. Of around 130,000 distinct CDR3 sequences in the sample, roughly 15% were seen once. The sample was PBMCs or a T cell subset sorted from them (not recorded which). These receptors were obtained from an adult woman who had mild COVID-19 (a few samples of this study predate the infection). Cell type and time point are not known. The CDR3 runs from the conserved cysteine through the conserved F or W. The order of the fields is clone size, V gene, D gene, J gene, CDR3 length, CDR3 protein, CDR3 DNA. A D gene is named only where the DNA matches it firmly. Size is stated for part of the rows, as once, few or many counts, or as a class when the clone is expanded.

size: many
V: TRBV6-2/TRBV6-3
D: .
J: TRBJ2-3
length: 18
CDR3: CASSYSPSDISSTDTQYF
DNA: TGTGCCAGCAGTTACTCGCCCTCCGATATATCTAGCACAGATACGCAGTATTTT

size: .
V: TRBV6-1
D: .
J: TRBJ1-1
length: 14
CDR3: CASSEDLRGTEAFF
DNA: TGTGCCAGCAGTGAAGATCTTAGAGGCACTGAAGCTTTCTTT

size: many
V: TRBV4-1
D: TRBD2
J: TRBJ2-7
length: 15
CDR3: CASSQLSSGGREQYF
DNA: TGCGCCAGCAGCCAACTGTCTAGCGGGGGTCGCGAGCAGTACTTC

size: few
V: TRBV6-5
D: .
J: TRBJ2-7
length: 15
CDR3: CASSYSRAPSYEQYF
DNA: TGTGCCAGCAGTTATAGCAGGGCTCCCTCCTACGAGCAGTACTTC

size: few
V: TRBV12-3/TRBV12-4
D: .
J: TRBJ1-1
length: 14
CDR3: CASSLRGGNTEAFF
DNA: TGTGCCAGCAGCCTCCGGGGGGGGAACACTGAAGCTTTCTTT

size: few
V: TRBV3-1
D: .
J: TRBJ2-5
length: 15
CDR3: CASSQGRDQAGRRNF
DNA: TGTGCCAGCAGCCAAGGCAGGGATCAGGCGGGGAGACGAAACTTC

size: .
V: TRBV6-6
D: .
J: TRBJ2-7
length: 12
CDR3: CASRQWGAEQYF
DNA: TGTGCCAGCAGACAGTGGGGGGCCGAGCAGTACTTC

size: .
V: TRBV24-1
D: TRBD2
J: TRBJ2-1
length: 16
CDR3: CATSDGGLAGVHEQFF
DNA: TGTGCCACCAGTGATGGGGGACTAGCGGGAGTGCATGAGCAGTTCTTC

size: .
V: TRBV5-8
D: TRBD2
J: TRBJ2-1
length: 18
CDR3: CASSLVSLAGGTYNEQFF
DNA: TGTGCCAGCAGCTTGGTATCACTAGCGGGAGGTACCTACAATGAGCAGTTCTTC

size: .
V: TRBV6-2/TRBV6-3
D: .
J: TRBJ1-1
length: 14
CDR3: CASSARGGGTEAFF
DNA: TGTGCCAGCAGCGCCAGGGGTGGCGGCACTGAAGCTTTCTTT

size: .
V: TRBV4-3
D: .
J: TRBJ2-5
length: 16
CDR3: CASSLLHGGGYPAQYF
DNA: TGCGCCAGCAGCCTACTCCACGGGGGCGGGTATCCGGCCCAGTACTTC

size: .
V: TRBV11-2
D: TRBD1
J: TRBJ2-3
length: 15
CDR3: CASSLGRGRADTQYF
DNA: TGTGCCAGCAGCTTAGGCAGGGGGCGCGCAGATACGCAGTATTTT

size: few
V: TRBV5-1
D: TRBD2
J: TRBJ2-2
length: 15
CDR3: CASSPGGGYTGELFF
DNA: TGCGCCAGCAGCCCGGGGGGGGGCTACACCGGGGAGCTGTTTTTT

size: few
V: TRBV5-1
D: .
J: TRBJ2-5
length: 12
CDR3: CASSWELETQYF
DNA: TGCGCCAGCAGTTGGGAGTTGGAGACCCAGTACTTC

size: .
V: TRBV7-8
D: .
J: TRBJ2-5
length: 13
CDR3: CASSFLGAETQYF
DNA: TGTGCCAGCAGCTTCTTGGGGGCAGAGACCCAGTACTTC

size: .
V: TRBV7-3
D: TRBD2
J: TRBJ2-1
length: 14
CDR3: CASSLTLSGARQFF
DNA: TGTGCCAGCAGCCTCACGCTAAGCGGGGCGAGGCAGTTCTTC

size: .
V: TRBV5-1
D: .
J: TRBJ2-5
length: 14
CDR3: CASSPDRAGETQYF
DNA: TGCGCCAGCAGCCCCGACAGAGCGGGAGAGACCCAGTACTTC

size: few
V: TRBV9
D: .
J: TRBJ2-7
length: 12
CDR3: CASSPRAGEQYF
DNA: TGTGCCAGCAGCCCCCGAGCAGGCGAACAGTACTTC

size: .
V: TRBV7-8
D: .
J: TRBJ2-2
length: 15
CDR3: CASSPYGAGTGELFF
DNA: TGTGCCAGCAGCCCGTATGGCGCGGGGACCGGGGAGCTGTTTTTT

size: .
V: TRBV27
D: .
J: TRBJ2-7
length: 13
CDR3: CASSRRPSYEQYF
DNA: TGTGCCAGCAGTCGAAGACCCTCCTACGAGCAGTACTTC

size: .
V: TRBV30
D: TRBD1
J: TRBJ2-7
length: 13
CDR3: CAWMPGGHYEQYF
DNA: TGTGCCTGGATGCCAGGGGGCCACTACGAGCAGTACTTC

size: .
V: TRBV12-3/TRBV12-4
D: .
J: TRBJ2-1
length: 15
CDR3: CASSWASGLNNEQFF
DNA: TGTGCCAGCAGTTGGGCTAGTGGATTGAACAATGAGCAGTTCTTC

size: .
V: TRBV6-5
D: .
J: TRBJ1-2
length: 13
CDR3: CASSSHLIYGYTF
DNA: TGTGCCAGCAGTTCTCACCTAATCTATGGCTACACCTTC

size: .
V: TRBV19
D: .
J: TRBJ2-7
length: 13
CDR3: CASSDGSLYEQYF
DNA: TGTGCCAGTAGTGACGGGAGTCTCTACGAGCAGTACTTC

size: .
V: TRBV4-1
D: TRBD1
J: TRBJ2-7
length: 15
CDR3: CASSLSPTGENEQYF
DNA: TGCGCCAGCAGCCTATCTCCGACAGGGGAGAACGAGCAGTACTTC

size: .
V: TRBV6-4
D: TRBD2
J: TRBJ2-3
length: 15
CDR3: CARSGIAGGTDTQYF
DNA: TGTGCCAGAAGTGGGATAGCGGGAGGCACAGATACGCAGTATTTT

size: .
V: TRBV20-1
D: .
J: TRBJ2-7
length: 11
CDR3: CSAEGNYEQYF
DNA: TGCAGTGCTGAGGGGAACTACGAGCAGTACTTC

size: .
V: TRBV7-6
D: .
J: TRBJ1-2
length: 13
CDR3: CASSLGGGYGYTF
DNA: TGTGCCAGCAGCTTAGGCGGGGGCTATGGCTACACCTTC

size: .
V: TRBV6-5
D: .
J: TRBJ2-7
length: 15
CDR3: CASSYSGSGAYEQYF
DNA: TGTGCCAGCAGTTACTCCGGGTCGGGAGCCTACGAGCAGTACTTC

size: few
V: TRBV7-9
D: .
J: TRBJ2-7
length: 12
CDR3: CASSFNSGEQYF
DNA: TGTGCCAGCAGCTTCAACTCAGGAGAGCAGTACTTC

size: few
V: TRBV14
D: TRBD1
J: TRBJ2-7
length: 14
CDR3: CASSPQGAGYEQYF
DNA: TGTGCCAGCAGCCCCCAGGGGGCCGGCTACGAGCAGTACTTC

size: few
V: TRBV5-4
D: .
J: TRBJ2-7
length: 13
CDR3: CASSPEASDEQYF
DNA: TGTGCCAGCAGCCCCGAGGCTTCCGACGAGCAGTACTTC

size: .
V: TRBV12-3/TRBV12-4
D: .
J: TRBJ2-3
length: 14
CDR3: CASSLTGGTDTQYF
DNA: TGTGCCAGCAGTTTAACGGGGGGCACAGATACGCAGTATTTT

size: .
V: TRBV5-5
D: .
J: TRBJ1-5
length: 14
CDR3: CASSLGEDNQPQHF
DNA: TGTGCCAGCAGCCTCGGGGAGGACAATCAGCCCCAGCATTTT

size: few
V: TRBV3-1
D: .
J: TRBJ2-1
length: 16
CDR3: CASSQWALGSYNEQFF
DNA: TGTGCCAGCAGCCAATGGGCGTTAGGCTCCTACAATGAGCAGTTCTTC

size: few
V: TRBV6-5
D: TRBD2
J: TRBJ2-1
length: 17
CDR3: CASSDHGTSGRIDEQFF
DNA: TGTGCCAGCAGTGACCACGGGACTAGCGGGAGGATCGATGAGCAGTTCTTC

size: .
V: TRBV25-1
D: TRBD1
J: TRBJ2-7
length: 14
CDR3: CANPPGQGPDEQYF
DNA: TGTGCCAACCCACCGGGACAGGGCCCTGACGAGCAGTACTTC

size: few
V: TRBV12-3/TRBV12-4
D: TRBD1
J: TRBJ1-1
length: 13
CDR3: CASSGQGALEAFF
DNA: TGTGCCAGCAGCGGACAGGGGGCTTTGGAAGCTTTCTTT

size: few
V: TRBV12-3/TRBV12-4
D: .
J: TRBJ1-2
length: 15
CDR3: CASSPRGRGNYGYTF
DNA: TGTGCCAGCAGTCCCCGAGGCAGGGGCAACTATGGCTACACCTTC

size: .
V: TRBV7-8
D: .
J: TRBJ2-2
length: 17
CDR3: CASSLRTAAGGTGELFF
DNA: TGTGCCAGCAGCTTACGGACAGCTGCAGGAGGCACCGGGGAGCTGTTTTTT

size: .
V: TRBV12-3/TRBV12-4
D: .
J: TRBJ2-7
length: 12
CDR3: CASSRQDYEQYF
DNA: TGTGCCAGCAGCCGACAAGACTACGAGCAGTACTTC

size: few
V: TRBV5-1
D: .
J: TRBJ2-1
length: 17
CDR3: CASSLDIRGTSYNEQFF
DNA: TGCGCCAGCAGCTTGGATATACGCGGGACGTCCTACAATGAGCAGTTCTTC

size: .
V: TRBV28
D: .
J: TRBJ1-3
length: 15
CDR3: CASSPAGVAGNTIYF
DNA: TGTGCCAGCAGCCCGGCGGGGGTGGCTGGAAACACCATATATTTT

size: .
V: TRBV20-1
D: TRBD2
J: TRBJ2-7
length: 15
CDR3: CSARDRTRPSYEQYF
DNA: TGCAGTGCTAGAGATAGGACTAGGCCGTCCTACGAGCAGTACTTC

size: .
V: TRBV19
D: TRBD1
J: TRBJ2-2
length: 14
CDR3: CASWRQGARGELFF
DNA: TGTGCCAGTTGGAGACAGGGGGCGCGAGGGGAGCTGTTTTTT

size: .
V: TRBV6-2/TRBV6-3
D: .
J: TRBJ2-3
length: 16
CDR3: CASSSFDSQSTDTQYF
DNA: TGTGCCAGCAGTTCTTTTGACAGCCAGAGCACAGATACGCAGTATTTT

size: .
V: TRBV29-1
D: .
J: TRBJ1-6
length: 13
CDR3: CSAGDGPNSPLHF
DNA: TGCAGCGCGGGGGACGGACCTAATTCACCCCTCCACTTT

size: many
V: TRBV5-1
D: .
J: TRBJ2-3
length: 12
CDR3: CASSFDTDTQYF
DNA: TGCGCCAGCAGCTTTGACACAGATACGCAGTATTTT